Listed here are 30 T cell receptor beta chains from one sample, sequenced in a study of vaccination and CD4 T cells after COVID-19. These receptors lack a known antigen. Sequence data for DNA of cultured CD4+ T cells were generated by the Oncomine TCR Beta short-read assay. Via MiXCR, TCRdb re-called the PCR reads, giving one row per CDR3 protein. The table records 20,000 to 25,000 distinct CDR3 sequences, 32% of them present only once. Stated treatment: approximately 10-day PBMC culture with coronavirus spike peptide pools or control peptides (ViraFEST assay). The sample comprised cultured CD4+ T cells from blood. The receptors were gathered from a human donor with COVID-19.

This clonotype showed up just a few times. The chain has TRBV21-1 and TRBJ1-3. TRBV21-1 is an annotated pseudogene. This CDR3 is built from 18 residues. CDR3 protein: CASSKELTGGRAGNTIYF. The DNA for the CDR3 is TGTGCCAGCAGCAAAGAGTTGACGGGAGGCAGGGCTGGAAACACCATATATTTT.

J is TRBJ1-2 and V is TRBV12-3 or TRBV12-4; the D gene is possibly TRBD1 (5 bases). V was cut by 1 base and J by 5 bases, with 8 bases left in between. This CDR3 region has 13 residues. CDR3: CASSLDRNYGYTF. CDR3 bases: TGTGCCAGCAGTTTAGACAGGAATTATGGCTACACCTTC.

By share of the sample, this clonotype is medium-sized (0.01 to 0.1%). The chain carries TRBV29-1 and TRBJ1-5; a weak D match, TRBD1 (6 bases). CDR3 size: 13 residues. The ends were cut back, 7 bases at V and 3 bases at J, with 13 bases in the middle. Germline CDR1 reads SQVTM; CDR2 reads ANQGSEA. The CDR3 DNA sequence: TGCAGCGCCCGGGACAACTACAATCAGCCCCAGCATTTT. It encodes CSARDNYNQPQHF.

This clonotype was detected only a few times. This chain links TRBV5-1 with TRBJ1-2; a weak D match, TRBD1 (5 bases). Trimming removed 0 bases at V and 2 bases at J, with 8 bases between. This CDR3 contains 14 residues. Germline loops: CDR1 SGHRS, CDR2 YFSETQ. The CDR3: CASSLVPGNYGYTF. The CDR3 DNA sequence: TGCGCCAGCAGCTTGGTTCCAGGGAACTATGGCTACACCTTC. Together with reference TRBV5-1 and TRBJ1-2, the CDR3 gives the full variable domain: KAGVTQTPRYLIKTRGQQVTLSCSPISGHRSVSWYQQTPGQGLQFLFEYFSETQRNKGNFPGRFSGRQFSNSRSEMNVSTLELGDSALYLCASSLVPGNYGYTFGSGTRLTVV.

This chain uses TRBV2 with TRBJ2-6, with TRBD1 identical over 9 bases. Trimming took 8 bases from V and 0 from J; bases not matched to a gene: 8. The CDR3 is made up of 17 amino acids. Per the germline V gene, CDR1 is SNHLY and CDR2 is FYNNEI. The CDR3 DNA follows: TGTGCCAGCCGACAGACAGGGGGACGCTCTGGGGCCAACGTCCTGACTTTC. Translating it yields CASRQTGGRSGANVLTF.

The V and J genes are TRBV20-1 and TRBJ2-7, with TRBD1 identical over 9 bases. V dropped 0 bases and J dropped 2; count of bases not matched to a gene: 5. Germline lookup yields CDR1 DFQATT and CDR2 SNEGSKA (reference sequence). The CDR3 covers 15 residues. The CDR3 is CSARDLRTGAYEQYF. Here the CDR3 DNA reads TGCAGTGCTAGAGATCTTCGGACAGGGGCCTACGAGCAGTACTTC.

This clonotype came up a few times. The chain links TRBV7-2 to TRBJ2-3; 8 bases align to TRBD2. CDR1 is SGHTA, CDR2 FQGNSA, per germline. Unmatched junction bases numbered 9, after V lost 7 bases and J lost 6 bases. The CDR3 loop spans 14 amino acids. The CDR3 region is CASTSYGGADTQYF. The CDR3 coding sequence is TGTGCCAGCACCTCCTACGGGGGGGCGGATACGCAGTATTTT.

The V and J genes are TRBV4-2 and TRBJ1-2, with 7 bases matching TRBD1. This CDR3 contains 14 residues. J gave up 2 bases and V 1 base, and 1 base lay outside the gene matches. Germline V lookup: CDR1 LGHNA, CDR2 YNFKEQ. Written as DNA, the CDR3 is TGTGCCAGCAGCCAAGCGGGACAGAACTATGGCTACACCTTC. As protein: CASSQAGQNYGYTF.

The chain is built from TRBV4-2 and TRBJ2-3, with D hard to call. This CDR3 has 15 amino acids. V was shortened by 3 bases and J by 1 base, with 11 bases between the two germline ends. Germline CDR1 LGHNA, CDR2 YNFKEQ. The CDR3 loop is CASSQVSPRTDTQYF. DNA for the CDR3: TGTGCCAGCAGCCAGGTCTCCCCCCGCACAGATACGCAGTATTTT.

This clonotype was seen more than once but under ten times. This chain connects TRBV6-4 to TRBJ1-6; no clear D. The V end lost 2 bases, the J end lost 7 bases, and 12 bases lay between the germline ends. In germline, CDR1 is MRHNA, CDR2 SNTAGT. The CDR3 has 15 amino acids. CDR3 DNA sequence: TGTGCCAGCAGTGACCTCGCCGGAGGGAATTCACCCCTCCACTTT. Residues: CASSDLAGGNSPLHF.

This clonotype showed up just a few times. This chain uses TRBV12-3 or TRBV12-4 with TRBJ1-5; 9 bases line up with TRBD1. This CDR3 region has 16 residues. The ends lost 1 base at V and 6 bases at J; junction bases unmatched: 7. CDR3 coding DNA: TGTGCCAGCAGTTTAGAGGGGACAGGGAGGACTCAGCCCCAGCATTTT. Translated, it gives CASSLEGTGRTQPQHF.

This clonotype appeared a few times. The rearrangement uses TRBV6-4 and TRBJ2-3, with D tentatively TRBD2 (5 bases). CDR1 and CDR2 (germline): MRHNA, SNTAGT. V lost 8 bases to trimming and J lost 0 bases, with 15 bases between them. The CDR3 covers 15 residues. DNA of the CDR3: TGTGCCAGCTCTGAACAAAGCGGAAGCACAGATACGCAGTATTTT. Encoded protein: CASSEQSGSTDTQYF.

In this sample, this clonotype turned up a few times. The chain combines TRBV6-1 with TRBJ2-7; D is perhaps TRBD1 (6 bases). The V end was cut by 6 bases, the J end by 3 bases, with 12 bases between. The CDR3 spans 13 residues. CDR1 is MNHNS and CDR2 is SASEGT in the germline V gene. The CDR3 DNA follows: TGTGCCAGCAGCCCCGGACAGTTCTACGAGCAGTACTTC. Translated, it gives CASSPGQFYEQYF.

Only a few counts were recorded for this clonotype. The CDR3 DNA sequence: TGTGCCAGCAGCATACAGGGGGTCACAGGCTATGGCTACACCTTC. This sequence encodes CASSIQGVTGYGYTF. This chain joins TRBV7-9 and TRBJ1-2; 8 bases align to TRBD1. The CDR3 loop spans 15 amino acids. Germline V gene sequence: CDR1 SEHNR, CDR2 FQNEAQ (reference sequence). J lost 4 bases, V lost 5 bases, and 9 bases had no gene match. Supplemented by reference TRBV7-9 and TRBJ1-2, the full variable domain reads DTGVSQNPRHKITKRGQNVTFRCDPISEHNRLYWYRQTLGQGPEFLTYFQNEAQLEKSRLLSDRFSAERPKGSFSTLEIQRTEQGDSAMYLCASSIQGVTGYGYTFGSGTRLTVV.

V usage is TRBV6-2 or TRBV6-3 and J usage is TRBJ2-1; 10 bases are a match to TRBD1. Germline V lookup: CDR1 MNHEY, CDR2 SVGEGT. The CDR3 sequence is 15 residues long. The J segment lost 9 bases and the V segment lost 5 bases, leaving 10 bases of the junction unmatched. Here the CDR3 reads CASSPPRTGGSEQFF. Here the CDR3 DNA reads TGTGCCAGCAGTCCTCCCAGGACAGGGGGTAGTGAGCAGTTCTTC.

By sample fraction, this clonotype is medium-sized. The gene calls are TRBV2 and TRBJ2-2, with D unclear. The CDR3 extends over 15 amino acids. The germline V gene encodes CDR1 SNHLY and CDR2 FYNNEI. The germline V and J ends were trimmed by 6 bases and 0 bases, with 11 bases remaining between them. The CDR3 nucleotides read TGTGCCAGCAGGGAGACTTACGCGAACACCGGGGAGCTGTTTTTT. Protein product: CASRETYANTGELFF.

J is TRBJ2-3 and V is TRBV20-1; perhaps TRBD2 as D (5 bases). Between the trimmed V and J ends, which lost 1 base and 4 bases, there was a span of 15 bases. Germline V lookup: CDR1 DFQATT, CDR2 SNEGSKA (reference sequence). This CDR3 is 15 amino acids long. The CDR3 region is CSARGAEGRADTQYF. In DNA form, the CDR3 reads TGCAGTGCTAGAGGAGCAGAGGGTAGGGCAGATACGCAGTATTTT.

The CDR3 nucleotides read TGCGCCAGCAGCTTAGCGGGGGCGCACACAGATACGCAGTATTTT. Translation: CASSLAGAHTDTQYF. The rearrangement uses TRBV5-1 and TRBJ2-3; TRBD2 agrees at 8 bases. The germline V gene has CDR1 SGHRS and CDR2 YFSETQ. With V trimmed by 2 bases and J by 2 bases, 4 bases remained unmatched. The CDR3 extends over 15 amino acids.

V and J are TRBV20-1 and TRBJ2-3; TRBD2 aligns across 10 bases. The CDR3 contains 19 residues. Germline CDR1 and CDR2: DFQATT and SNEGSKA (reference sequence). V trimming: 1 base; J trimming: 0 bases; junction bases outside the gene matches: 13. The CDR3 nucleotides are TGCAGTGCTAGAGTGTTGACTAGCGGGTCCCCCTCTAGCACAGATACGCAGTATTTT. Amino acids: CSARVLTSGSPSSTDTQYF.

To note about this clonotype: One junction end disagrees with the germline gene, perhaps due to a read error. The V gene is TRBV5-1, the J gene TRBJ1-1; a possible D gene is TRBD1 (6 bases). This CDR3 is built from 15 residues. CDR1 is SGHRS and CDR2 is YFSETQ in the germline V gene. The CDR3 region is CASSLAKGGRTEALF. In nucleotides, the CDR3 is TGCGCCAGCAGCTTGGCCAAGGGGGGGCGCACTGAAGCTTTATTT.

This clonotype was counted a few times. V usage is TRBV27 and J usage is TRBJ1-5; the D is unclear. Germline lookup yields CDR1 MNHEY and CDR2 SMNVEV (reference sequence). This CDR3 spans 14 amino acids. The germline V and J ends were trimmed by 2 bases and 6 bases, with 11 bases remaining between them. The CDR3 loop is CASSLRVSVQPQHF. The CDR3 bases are TGTGCCAGCAGTTTAAGGGTATCGGTTCAGCCCCAGCATTTT.

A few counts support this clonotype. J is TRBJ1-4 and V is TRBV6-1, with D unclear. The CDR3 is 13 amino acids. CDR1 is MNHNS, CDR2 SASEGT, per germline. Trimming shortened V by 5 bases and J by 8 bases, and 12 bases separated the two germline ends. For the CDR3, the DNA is TGTGCCAGCAGTCAGGATCCTCGGGAAAAACTGTTTTTT. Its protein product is CASSQDPREKLFF.

The CDR3 coding sequence is TGTGCCAGCAGCGCCGGGACTCAATCACAGAGTACGCAGTATTTT. Translated, it gives CASSAGTQSQSTQYF. This chain uses TRBV11-3 with TRBJ2-3, with D maybe TRBD2 (6 bases). The CDR3 loop spans 15 amino acids. CDR1 and CDR2 from the germline V gene are SGHNT and YENEEA. The V gene lost 5 bases and the J gene lost 8 bases, with 20 bases spanning the gap.

CDR3 coding DNA: TGTGCCTGGGGACAGGGGGATGAAAAACTGTTTTTT. Its protein product is CAWGQGDEKLFF. This chain uses TRBV30 with TRBJ1-4, with TRBD1 matching 10 bases. CDR1 and CDR2 (germline): GTSNPN, SVGIG (reference sequence). V shed 5 bases and J 6 bases; nucleotides not matched to a gene: 0. The CDR3 is 12 amino acids.

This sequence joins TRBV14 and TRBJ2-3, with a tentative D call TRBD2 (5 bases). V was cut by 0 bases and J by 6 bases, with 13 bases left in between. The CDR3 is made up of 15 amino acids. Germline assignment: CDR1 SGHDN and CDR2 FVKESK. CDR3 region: CASSQDRGLYDTQYF. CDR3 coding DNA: TGTGCCAGCAGCCAAGATAGAGGGTTGTACGATACGCAGTATTTT.

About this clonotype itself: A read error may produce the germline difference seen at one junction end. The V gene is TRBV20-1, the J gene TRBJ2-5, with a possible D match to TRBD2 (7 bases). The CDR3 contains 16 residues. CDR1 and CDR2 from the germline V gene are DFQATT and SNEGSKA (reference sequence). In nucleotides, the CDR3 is TGCAGTGCTCACGGCTGGGGGGGCCCTTCCACAGAGGCCCAGTACTTC. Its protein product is CSAHGWGGPSTEAQYF.

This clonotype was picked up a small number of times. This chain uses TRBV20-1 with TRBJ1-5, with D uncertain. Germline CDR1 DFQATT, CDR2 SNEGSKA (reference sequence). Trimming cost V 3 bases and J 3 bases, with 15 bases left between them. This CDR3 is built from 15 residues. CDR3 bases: TGCAGTGCTAGTGGTACAAACACCCTCAATCAGCCCCAGCATTTT. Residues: CSASGTNTLNQPQHF.

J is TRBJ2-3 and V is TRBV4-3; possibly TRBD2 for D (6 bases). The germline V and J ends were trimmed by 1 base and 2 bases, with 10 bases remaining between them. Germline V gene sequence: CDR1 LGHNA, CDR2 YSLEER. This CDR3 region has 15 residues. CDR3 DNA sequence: TGCGCCAGCAGCCAAGTCGGGGGTAACACAGATACGCAGTATTTT. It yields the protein CASSQVGGNTDTQYF.

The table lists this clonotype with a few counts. This CDR3 is CASSLGGASTEAFF. The CDR3 region has the DNA TGTGCCAGTAGTCTAGGGGGGGCCAGCACTGAAGCTTTCTTT. The chain recombines TRBV19 with TRBJ1-1; a weak D match, TRBD1 (6 bases). The germline V and J ends were trimmed by 5 bases and 4 bases, with 14 bases remaining between them. From germline, CDR1 is LNHDA and CDR2 SQIVND (reference sequence). This CDR3 contains 14 residues.

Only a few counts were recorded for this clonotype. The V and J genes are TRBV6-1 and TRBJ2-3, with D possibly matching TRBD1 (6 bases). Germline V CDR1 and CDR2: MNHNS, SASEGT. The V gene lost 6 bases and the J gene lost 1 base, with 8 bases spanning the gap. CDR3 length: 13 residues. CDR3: CASRSGGTDTQYF. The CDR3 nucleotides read TGTGCCAGCAGGTCAGGGGGCACAGATACGCAGTATTTT.